This T cell receptor (beta chain) is from a study of blood T cell repertoires in COVID-19. Study overall: PBMCs, B-cell-depleted T cells, or T cells provided the cDNA or gDNA that made up the material.

The CDR3 totals 16 residues. V was clipped by 0 bases and J by 3 bases; unmatched bases: 7. From germline, CDR1 is SGHRS and CDR2 YFSETQ. How the authors handled the data: Estimation of nucleated cell counts was performed using reference gene primer amplification. TCRdb's table, derived via immunoSEQ multiplex PCR, lists solely in-frame clones and lacks some. Clone size and the V and J calls come from that table; the DNA yielded D and trimming. Counted here are more than 25,000 clones, about 84% occurring once; the ten biggest clones make up about 53%. Sequenced sample: peripheral blood. The rearrangement uses TRBV5-1 and TRBJ2-7, with TRBD1 matching 9 bases. The receptor's source is a man between 50 and 59 years old with active or convalescent COVID-19. This chain's CDR3 is CASSLALTGGSYEQYF. CDR3 DNA: TGCGCCAGCAGCTTGGCCTTGACAGGGGGTAGCTACGAGCAGTACTTC. The full variable domain, completed using reference TRBV5-1 and TRBJ2-7, is KAGVTQTPRYLIKTRGQQVTLSCSPISGHRSVSWYQQTPGQGLQFLFEYFSETQRNKGNFPGRFSGRQFSNSRSEMNVSTLELGDSALYLCASSLALTGGSYEQYFGPGTRLTVT.